The table lists the clone carrying this T cell receptor beta chain with a few counts. Between the trimmed V and J ends, which lost 5 bases and 4 bases, there was a span of 18 bases. Germline lookup yields CDR1 MDHEN and CDR2 SYDVKM. The CDR3 runs to 15 residues. This entry belongs to a study of blood T cell repertoires in COVID-19. For the study at large: Some COVID-19 samples were acute and others convalescent; all came from the United States, Italy and Spain. The cDNA or gDNA used as material had been derived from T cells, B-cell-depleted T cells, or PBMCs.

As handled by the study authors: Researchers report that nucleated cell counts were estimated from reference gene primer amplification. Some clones are missing from TCRdb's copy, which holds only in-frame ones; the method was immunoSEQ multiplex PCR. The V and J calls and clone size come from that table; D and trimming were worked out from the DNA. The sample lists 200,000 or so clones, 70% to 90% occurring once. The sample was peripheral blood. This receptor was identified in a man in his sixties or seventies with active or convalescent COVID-19. V gene TRBV28 combines with J gene TRBJ2-7; weak D call: TRBD1 (6 bases). The CDR3 DNA sequence: TGTGCCAGCAGTCCCACAGGGACGGTTGCATACGAGCAGTACTTC. This codes for CASSPTGTVAYEQYF.